Listed here are 11 T cell receptor beta chains from one sample, sequenced in a study of T cells after yellow fever vaccination. TCRdb independently ran MiXCR on the 5' RACE reads; one entry per CDR3 protein. The sample shows around 550,000 distinct CDR3 sequences, over 15% of them seen only once. The sequencing here drew on PBMCs, taken 15 days after the yellow fever booster vaccination. These receptor sequences come from a man aged 25-45 years who received the YFV17D yellow fever vaccine.

This clonotype was seen only a few times. The genes are TRBV7-3 and TRBJ1-2, with D unclear. Germline lookup yields CDR1 SGHTA and CDR2 FQGTGA. The CDR3 length is 14 residues. V lost 0 bases to trimming and J lost 2 bases, with 7 bases between them. The CDR3 DNA sequence: TGTGCCAGCAGCTTAACCCCCGGAAACTATGGCTACACCTTC. Translation gives CASSLTPGNYGYTF.

This clonotype was observed at least ten times. J is TRBJ2-1 and V is TRBV25-1; D remains unclear. This CDR3 has 14 residues. Trimming pared 2 bases from V and 8 bases from J, leaving 13 bases between. Germline CDR1 reads MGHDK; CDR2 reads SYGVNS. CDR3 sequence reads: CASSESRVGDEQFF. CDR3 nucleotides: TGTGCCAGCAGTGAAAGTAGGGTTGGAGATGAGCAGTTCTTC.

This clonotype occurred a few times. This rearrangement joins TRBV5-6 to TRBJ2-3; 9 positions match TRBD2. This CDR3 has 18 residues. V lost 2 bases, J lost 2 bases, and 12 bases stayed unmatched. Germline V gene lookup returns CDR1 SGHDT and CDR2 YYEEEE. The chain's CDR3 is CASSFQGAGGVLTDTQYF. In nucleotides, the CDR3 is TGTGCCAGCAGCTTTCAGGGAGCGGGAGGCGTACTCACAGATACGCAGTATTTT.

The sample holds many counts of this clonotype. The gene calls are TRBV20-1 and TRBJ2-3; no reliable D call. The CDR3 is made up of 11 amino acids. The germline gives CDR1 DFQATT, CDR2 SNEGSKA (reference sequence). V gave up 3 bases and J gave up 3 bases, with 4 bases separating them. The CDR3 nucleotides are TGCAGTGCTAGGCAGACAGATACGCAGTATTTT. Protein: CSARQTDTQYF.

The V and J genes are TRBV7-6 and TRBJ2-3; tentative D call: TRBD1 (5 bases). The length of the CDR3 is 18 residues. CDR1 and CDR2 from the germline V gene are SGHVS and FNYEAQ. V was clipped by 0 bases and J by 2 bases, with 18 bases between them. Written as DNA, the CDR3 is TGTGCCAGCAGCTTAGCTGGCAGGGTGTGGCTGGACACAGATACGCAGTATTTT. Its translation is CASSLAGRVWLDTDTQYF. Combining the CDR3 with reference TRBV7-6 and TRBJ2-3 gives the whole variable domain GAGVSQSPRYKVTKRGQDVALRCDPISGHVSLYWYRQALGQGPEFLTYFNYEAQQDKSGLPNDRFSAERPEGSISTLTIQRTEQRDSAMYRCASSLAGRVWLDTDTQYFGPGTRLTVL.

The chain is built from TRBV20-1 and TRBJ2-3; 8 bases agree with TRBD1. The CDR3 covers 14 residues. Germline assignment: CDR1 DFQATT and CDR2 SNEGSKA (reference sequence). Trimming took 2 bases from V and 4 from J; bases not matched to a gene: 5. DNA of the CDR3: TGCAGTGCTAGATCGGACAGGGCCCCAGATACGCAGTATTTT. The encoded protein is CSARSDRAPDTQYF.

Comment on this clonotype: One base away lies a much larger clone, so this may be a sequencing read error. The chain is built from TRBV18 and TRBJ2-3; possibly TRBD2 for D (5 bases). The germline V gene encodes CDR1 KGHSH and CDR2 LQKENI. There are 16 residues in the CDR3. V lost 6 bases to trimming and J lost 2 bases, with 18 bases between them. CDR3: CASSLSVHPSTDTQYF. The CDR3, as DNA: TGTGCCAGCTCCCTTAGCGTCCACCCCTCCACAGATACGCAGTATTTT.

In this sample, this clonotype turned up a few times. The chain combines TRBV7-9 with TRBJ2-5, with D tentatively TRBD1 or TRBD2 (6 bases each). Germline V lookup: CDR1 SEHNR, CDR2 FQNEAQ (reference sequence). The germline V and J ends were trimmed by 2 bases and 2 bases, with 18 bases remaining between them. This CDR3 has 17 residues. CDR3 residues: CASSLLAGRDKQETQYF. The DNA of the CDR3 is TGTGCCAGCAGCTTATTGGCGGGAAGGGACAAACAAGAGACCCAGTACTTC.

The V and J genes are TRBV5-1 and TRBJ1-2; no clear D gene. V was cut by 6 bases and J by 6 bases, with 21 bases left in between. This CDR3 region has 15 residues. CDR1 is SGHRS, CDR2 YFSETQ, per germline. For the CDR3, the DNA is TGCGCCAGCACCTGGTTGGGCCGCCGTGAGGATGGCTACACCTTC. This codes for CASTWLGRREDGYTF.

The chain links TRBV15 to TRBJ1-5, with no clear D. CDR3 size: 12 residues. The germline V gene encodes CDR1 LNHNV and CDR2 YYDKDF (reference sequence). The V and J ends lost 3 bases and 11 bases respectively, with 11 bases between them. The CDR3 DNA reads TGTGCCACCAGCAGCGACCAGGAATCCCAGCATTTT. Its translation is CATSSDQESQHF.

This clonotype was counted only a few times. The CDR3, as DNA: TGTGCCAGCAGCACCATTAGTCCCTCGAACACTGAAGCTTTCTTT. It encodes CASSTISPSNTEAFF. V usage is TRBV12-3 or TRBV12-4 and J usage is TRBJ1-1; D is uncertain. V dropped 6 bases and J dropped 1 base, with 15 bases sitting between them. CDR3 size: 15 residues.